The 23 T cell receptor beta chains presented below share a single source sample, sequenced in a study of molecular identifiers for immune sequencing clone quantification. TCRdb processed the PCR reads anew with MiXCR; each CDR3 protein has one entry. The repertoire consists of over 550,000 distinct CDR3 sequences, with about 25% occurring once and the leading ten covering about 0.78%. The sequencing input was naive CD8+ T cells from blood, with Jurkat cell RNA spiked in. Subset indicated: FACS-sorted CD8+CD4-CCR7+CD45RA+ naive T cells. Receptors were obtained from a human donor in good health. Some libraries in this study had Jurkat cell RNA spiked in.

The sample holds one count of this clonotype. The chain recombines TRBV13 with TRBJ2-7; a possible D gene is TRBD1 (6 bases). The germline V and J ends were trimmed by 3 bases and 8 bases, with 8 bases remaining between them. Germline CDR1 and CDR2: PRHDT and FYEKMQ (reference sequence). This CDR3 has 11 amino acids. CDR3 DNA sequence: TGTGCCAGCAGCTTGGGGGACAAGCAGTACTTC. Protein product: CASSLGDKQYF.

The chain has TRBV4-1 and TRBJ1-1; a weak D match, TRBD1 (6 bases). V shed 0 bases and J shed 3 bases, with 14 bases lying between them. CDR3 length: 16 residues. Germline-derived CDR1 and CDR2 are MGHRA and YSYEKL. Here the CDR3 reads CASSQEKGGGDTEAFF. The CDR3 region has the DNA TGCGCCAGCAGCCAAGAGAAAGGGGGAGGGGACACTGAAGCTTTCTTT.

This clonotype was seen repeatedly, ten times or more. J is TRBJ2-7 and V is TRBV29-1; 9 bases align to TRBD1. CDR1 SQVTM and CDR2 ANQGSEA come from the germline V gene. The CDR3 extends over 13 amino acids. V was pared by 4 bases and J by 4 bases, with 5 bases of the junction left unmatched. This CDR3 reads CSVVRTGDYEQYF. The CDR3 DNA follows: TGCAGCGTTGTTCGGACAGGGGATTACGAGCAGTACTTC.

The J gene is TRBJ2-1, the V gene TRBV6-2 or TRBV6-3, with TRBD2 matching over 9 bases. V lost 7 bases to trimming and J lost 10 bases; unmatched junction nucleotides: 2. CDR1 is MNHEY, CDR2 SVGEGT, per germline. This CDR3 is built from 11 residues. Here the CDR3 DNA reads TGTGCCAGCATCCTAGCGGGAGAGCAGTTCTTC. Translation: CASILAGEQFF.

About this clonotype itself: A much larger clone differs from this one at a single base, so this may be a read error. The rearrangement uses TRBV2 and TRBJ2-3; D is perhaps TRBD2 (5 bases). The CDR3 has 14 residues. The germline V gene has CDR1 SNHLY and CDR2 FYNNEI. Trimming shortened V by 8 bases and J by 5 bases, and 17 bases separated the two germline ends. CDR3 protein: CASLACGGRDTQYF. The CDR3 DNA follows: TGTGCCAGCCTGGCTTGCGGTGGGAGAGATACGCAGTATTTT. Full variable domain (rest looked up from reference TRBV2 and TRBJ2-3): EPEVTQTPSHQVTQMGQEVILRCVPISNHLYFYWYRQILGQKVEFLVSFYNNEISEKSEIFDDQFSVERPDGSNFTLKIRSTKLEDSAMYFCASLACGGRDTQYFGPGTRLTVL.

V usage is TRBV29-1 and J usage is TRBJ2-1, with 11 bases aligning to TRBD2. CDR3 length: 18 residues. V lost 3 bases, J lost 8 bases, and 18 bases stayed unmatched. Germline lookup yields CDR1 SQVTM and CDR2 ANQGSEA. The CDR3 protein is CSVEVVSGRATFLDEQFF. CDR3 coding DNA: TGCAGCGTTGAGGTAGTTAGCGGGAGGGCCACCTTCCTTGATGAGCAGTTCTTC.

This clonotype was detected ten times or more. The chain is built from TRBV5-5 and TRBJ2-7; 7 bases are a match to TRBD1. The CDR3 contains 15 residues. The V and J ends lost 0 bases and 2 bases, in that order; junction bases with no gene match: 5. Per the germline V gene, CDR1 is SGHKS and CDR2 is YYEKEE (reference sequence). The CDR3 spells CASSLETGQAYEQYF. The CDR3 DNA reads TGTGCCAGCAGCTTGGAGACCGGACAGGCCTACGAGCAGTACTTC.

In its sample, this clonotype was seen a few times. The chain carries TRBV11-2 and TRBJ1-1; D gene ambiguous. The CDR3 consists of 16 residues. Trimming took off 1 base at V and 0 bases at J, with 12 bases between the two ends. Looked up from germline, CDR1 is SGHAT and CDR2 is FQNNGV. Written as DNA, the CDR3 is TGTGCCAGCAGCTTAGTATCTATTACCATGAACACTGAAGCTTTCTTT. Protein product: CASSLVSITMNTEAFF.

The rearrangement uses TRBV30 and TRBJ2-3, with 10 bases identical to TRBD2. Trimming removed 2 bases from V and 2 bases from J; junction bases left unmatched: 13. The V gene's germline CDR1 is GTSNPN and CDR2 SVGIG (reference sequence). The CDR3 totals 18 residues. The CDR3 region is CAWSLSGRRNYDTDTQYF. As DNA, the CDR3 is TGTGCCTGGAGTCTTAGCGGGAGGCGCAACTATGACACAGATACGCAGTATTTT.

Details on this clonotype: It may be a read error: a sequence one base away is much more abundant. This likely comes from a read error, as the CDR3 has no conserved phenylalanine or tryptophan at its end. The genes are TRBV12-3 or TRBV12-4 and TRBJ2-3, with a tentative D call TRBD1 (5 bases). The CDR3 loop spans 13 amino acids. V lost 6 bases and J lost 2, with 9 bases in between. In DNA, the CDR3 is TGTGCCAGCAGAGGACAACCCACAGATACGCAGTATTAT. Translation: CASRGQPTDTQYY.

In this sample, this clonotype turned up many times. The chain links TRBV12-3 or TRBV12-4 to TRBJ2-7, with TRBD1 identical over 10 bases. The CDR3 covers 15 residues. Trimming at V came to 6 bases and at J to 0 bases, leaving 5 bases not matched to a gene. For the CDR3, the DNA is TGTGCCAGCAGCTTGGGACAGGGGCTCTCCTACGAGCAGTACTTC. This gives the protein CASSLGQGLSYEQYF.

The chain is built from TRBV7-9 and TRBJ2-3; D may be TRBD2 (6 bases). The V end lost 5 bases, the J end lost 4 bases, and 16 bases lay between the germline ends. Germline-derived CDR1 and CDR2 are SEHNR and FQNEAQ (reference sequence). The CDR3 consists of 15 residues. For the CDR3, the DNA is TGTGCCAGCAGCCCGGGACCATTAGCGGCAGATACGCAGTATTTT. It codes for CASSPGPLAADTQYF.

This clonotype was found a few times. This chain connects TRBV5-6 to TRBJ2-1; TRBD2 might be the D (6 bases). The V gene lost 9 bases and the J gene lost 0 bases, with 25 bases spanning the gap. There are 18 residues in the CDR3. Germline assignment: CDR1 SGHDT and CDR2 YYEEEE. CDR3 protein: CATAGLGPGKSSYNEQFF. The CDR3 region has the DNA TGTGCCACAGCGGGTCTGGGGCCCGGGAAAAGCTCCTACAATGAGCAGTTCTTC.

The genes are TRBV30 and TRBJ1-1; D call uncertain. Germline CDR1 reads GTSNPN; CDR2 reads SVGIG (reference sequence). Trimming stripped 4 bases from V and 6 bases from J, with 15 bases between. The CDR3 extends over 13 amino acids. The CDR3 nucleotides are TGTGCCTGGAAGCCCGCAATCCGAGCTGAAGCTTTCTTT. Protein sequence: CAWKPAIRAEAFF.

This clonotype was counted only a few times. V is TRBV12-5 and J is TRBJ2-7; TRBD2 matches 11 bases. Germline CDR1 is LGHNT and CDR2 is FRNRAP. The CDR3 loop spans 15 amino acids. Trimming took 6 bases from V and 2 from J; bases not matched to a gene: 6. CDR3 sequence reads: CASGPVSGGAYEQYF. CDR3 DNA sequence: TGTGCTAGTGGCCCCGTTAGCGGGGGGGCCTACGAGCAGTACTTC.

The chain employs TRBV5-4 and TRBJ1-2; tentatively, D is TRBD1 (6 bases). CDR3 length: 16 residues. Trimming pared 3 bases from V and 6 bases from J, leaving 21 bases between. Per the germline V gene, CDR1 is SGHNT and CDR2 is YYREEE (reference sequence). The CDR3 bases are TGTGCCAGCAGCTGGGGAATACAGGGATGGAACGATGGCTACACCTTC. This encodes CASSWGIQGWNDGYTF.

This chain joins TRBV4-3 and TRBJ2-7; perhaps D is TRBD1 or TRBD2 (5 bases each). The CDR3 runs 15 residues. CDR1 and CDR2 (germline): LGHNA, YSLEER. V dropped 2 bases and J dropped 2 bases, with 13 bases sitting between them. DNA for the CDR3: TGCGCCAGCAGCCAAACATCCGGGACGGCCTACGAGCAGTACTTC. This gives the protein CASSQTSGTAYEQYF.

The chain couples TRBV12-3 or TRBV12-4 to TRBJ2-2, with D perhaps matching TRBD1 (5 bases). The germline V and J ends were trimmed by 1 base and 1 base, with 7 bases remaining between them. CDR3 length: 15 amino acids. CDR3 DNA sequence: TGTGCCAGCAGTTTAGGGACAAGGAACACCGGGGAGCTGTTTTTT. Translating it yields CASSLGTRNTGELFF.

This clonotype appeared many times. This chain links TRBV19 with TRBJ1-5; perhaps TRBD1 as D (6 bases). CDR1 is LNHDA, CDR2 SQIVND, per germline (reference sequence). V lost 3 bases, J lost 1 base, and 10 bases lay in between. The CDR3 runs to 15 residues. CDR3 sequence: CASSIGTRSNQPQHF. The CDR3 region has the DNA TGTGCCAGTAGTATTGGGACAAGGAGCAATCAGCCCCAGCATTTT.

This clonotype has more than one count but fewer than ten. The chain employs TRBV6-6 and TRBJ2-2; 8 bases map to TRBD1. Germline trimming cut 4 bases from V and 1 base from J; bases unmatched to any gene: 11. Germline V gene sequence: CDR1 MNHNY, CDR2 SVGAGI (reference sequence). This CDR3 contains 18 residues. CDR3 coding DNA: TGTGCCAGCAGTTTGCCGGGACAGGCGGTCAGGAACACCGGGGAGCTGTTTTTT. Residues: CASSLPGQAVRNTGELFF.

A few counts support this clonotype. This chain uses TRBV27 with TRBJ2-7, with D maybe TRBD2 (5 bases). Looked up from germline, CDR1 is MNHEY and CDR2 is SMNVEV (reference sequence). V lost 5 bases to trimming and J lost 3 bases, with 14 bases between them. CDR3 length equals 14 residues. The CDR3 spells CASSPRIGDYEQYF. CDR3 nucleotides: TGTGCCAGCAGTCCCCGAATCGGGGACTACGAGCAGTACTTC.

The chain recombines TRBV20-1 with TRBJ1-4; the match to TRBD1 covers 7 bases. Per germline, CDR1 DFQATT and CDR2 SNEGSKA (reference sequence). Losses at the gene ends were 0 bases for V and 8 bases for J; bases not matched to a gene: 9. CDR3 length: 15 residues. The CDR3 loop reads CSARDEGAGEEKLFF. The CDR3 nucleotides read TGCAGTGCTAGAGATGAGGGGGCTGGGGAAGAAAAACTGTTTTTT.

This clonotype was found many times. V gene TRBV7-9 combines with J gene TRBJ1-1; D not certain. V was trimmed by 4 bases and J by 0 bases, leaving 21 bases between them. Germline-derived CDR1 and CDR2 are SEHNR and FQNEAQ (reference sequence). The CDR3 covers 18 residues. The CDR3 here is CASSSVAYSDRMNTEAFF. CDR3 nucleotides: TGTGCCAGCAGCTCCGTCGCGTACAGCGATCGAATGAACACTGAAGCTTTCTTT.